Sequencing of this T cell receptor beta chain was carried out in a study of T cell responses to AZD1222 COVID-19 vaccine (dated by TCRdb to the early 2020s). For context, the study as a whole: AZD1222 recipients with second doses at about 4 weeks or about 12 weeks were pooled, because spike-specific TCR depth and breadth did not differ between schedules. TCR sequencing covered 230 to 250 trial participants: 200 to 220 given two doses of AZD1222 and 26 given two doses of MenACWY control vaccine. Trial participants were enrolled by age into subgroups of 18-55, 56-69 and 70-plus years, and around 150, 28 and 57 TCR-sequenced participants, respectively, were included in these subgroups. General conclusions and limits of the study: After two AZD1222 doses, both the breadth and the depth of spike-specific TCRs were significantly higher than at day 0 and than in MenACWY recipients. Conclusions about previously exposed vaccinees are limited because only six or seven AZD1222 recipients were SARS-CoV-2 seropositive at baseline. Vaccine-associated CD4 TCRs spanned the whole spike protein, with dominant responses in regions 160-218 and 743-854. Epitopes outside the regions mutated in the B.1.351 and B.1.1.7 variants were reportedly recognized by nearly half of the unique spike-specific TCRs. In the small 56-69-year group, the increase in depth fell short of significance, most likely because of low power. Most participants were white British and females outnumbered males, and the authors suggested that clonal diversity may have been underestimated. Because no day 14 peak-response samples were available, the repertoires could be characterized only after the peak T cell response.

In this sample, this clone turned up once. Its binding antigen is unknown. Per-base quality was not reported, and no clone a single base away is much larger than it. Taken with the paper, the label for time point translates to: baseline before first vaccination. The vaccinee samples were drawn from two UK trials, COV001 and COV002, one of which was a single-blind randomized controlled phase 2/3 trial testing AZD1222 (ChAdOx1 nCoV-19) in healthy adults. Trial participant PBMC samples were collected at day 0 and day 28 after the second dose for TCRbeta chain sequencing. The germline V gene (reference sequence) supplies CDR1 SGHKS and CDR2 YYEKEE. V was cut back by 4 bases and J by 0 bases, leaving a gap of 14 bases between them. The CDR3 numbers 16 residues from cysteine through phenylalanine. Left in the record is the CDR3 DNA by itself, 48 bases read in frame from the first base. The CDR3 regions of human TCRbeta chains were analyzed by immunosequencing. The paper's data handling went like this. TCRs in the repertoires were matched against a reference library of SARS-CoV-2-specific TCRs that had been generated with the MIRA antigen-specificity platform. Breadth meant the fraction of unique TCRs that were SARS-CoV-2-associated, whereas depth meant the fraction of total T cells that were SARS-CoV-2-associated. Using the MIRA data, every spike-specific TCR was mapped to the spike region that the TCR reacted to and assigned to either a CD4 or a CD8 class. Log10-transformed breadth and depth values were compared by one-way ANOVA with Sidak's multiple comparisons tests. Held by TCRdb, this immuneACCESS table contains in-frame sequences only and omits some clones. Under half of the omission traces to an unresolved V gene where checked; the cause of the rest is unknown. V, J and clone size reflect that table, while D and trimming were determined from the DNA. In this sample the table shows fewer than 45,000 clones, about 83% of which occur a single time. The ten biggest clones cover about 51% of the sample.

Sequencing used peripheral blood, obtained on day 0 of AZD1222 vaccination. The TCR was taken from an adult in good health. Recombination joined TRBV5-5 with TRBJ2-4; the D gene identity is not certain. The CDR3 protein is CASSPGPLLAKNIQYF. The nucleotide sequence is TGTGCCAGCAGCCCCGGACCCCTACTAGCCAAAAACATTCAGTACTTC.